This TCR beta chain was captured by sequencing in a study of cytomegalovirus exposure and HLA in healthy donors. Study conclusions and caveats: An analysis was carried out at a later point. It showed that HLA-associated TCR beta chains were more clonally expanded than equally common non-associated chains. It was reported in a later analysis that an Asian-associated ancestry cluster showed fewer N-insertions than the roughly 670-donor mean.

This clone was found a few times. Its antigen is currently unknown. PCR involved 60 Vbeta and 13 Jbeta primers. As processed by the authors: There were about 80 million unique TCR beta chains by a later count, and around 10 million of them were shared. Generated by immunoSEQ multiplex PCR, the TCRdb table keeps only in-frame clones and is missing some. Clonal size and the V and J genes are those of that table, whereas D and trimming came from the DNA. The repertoire holds more than 110,000 clones, with about two thirds as singletons. The germline CDR1 and CDR2 sequences are MDHEN and SYDVKM. The length of the CDR3 is 15 residues. The trim removed 6 bases at V and 5 bases at J, leaving 8 bases unmatched.

The sequenced sample consisted of PBMCs. This clonotype originated in a woman aged 60-75 years in good health and CMV-seropositive. This chain connects TRBV28 to TRBJ1-2, with 11 bases that match TRBD1. The CDR3: CASRPGQGARYGYTF. Here the CDR3 DNA reads TGTGCCAGCAGACCTGGACAGGGGGCTAGATATGGCTACACCTTC.